This record concerns one T cell receptor beta chain sequence. This clone's antigen is unknown. No base quality values were provided; no much bigger clone lies one nucleotide off. The entry originates in a study of blood T cell repertoires in COVID-19 (dated by TCRdb to about 2020). Study-level background: Samples from collaborators originated in the United States, Italy and Spain and spanned both the acute and convalescent phases of COVID-19. The prospective study material was composed of cDNA or gDNA derived from T cells, B-cell-depleted T cells, or PBMCs. Deeply sampled blood TCRbeta repertoires from subjects exposed to, actively infected with, or recovered from COVID-19 were included in the dataset. The repertoires were released in a freely available public database intended as a resource for research on the immune response to SARS-CoV-2. The samples were drawn from the first 160 participants of the ongoing ImmuneRACE study and from over 950 subjects provided by 6 global collaborators. The sample metadata nearly always contained a de-identified subject ID, COVID-19 status, age in years and sex. Where available, HLA class I and class II types were obtained from metadata supplied by the sample provider rather than from assay-based typing. What the work shows at the level of the full study, not this receptor alone: Clinical and demographic metadata were provided uncurated, with the amount varying by source and participant.

Each collaborating institution followed its own protocols to collect whole blood in K2EDTA tubes. For TCRbeta analysis, collaborator samples were shipped as frozen whole blood, as isolated PBMCs, or as DNA extracted from either sample type. TCRbeta CDR3 regions were amplified from genomic DNA by means of the immunoSEQ Assay, a bias-controlled multiplex PCR. The study's own analysis went as follows. Nucleated cell counts per sample were estimated from amplification of reference gene primers within the assay. Sequence reads were collapsed and filtered to measure the absolute abundance of every unique TCRbeta CDR3 rearrangement. For each sample, productive Simpson clonality was calculated as the square root of Simpson's diversity index across productive rearrangements. The clones in this table, taken by TCRdb from immuneACCESS, are in-frame only. Not every clone is retained; where verified, under half of the shortfall comes from an unresolved V gene, and the cause of the rest is unknown. Clonal size and the V and J genes are those of that table, whereas D and trimming came from the DNA. A total of roughly 140,000 clones appear in this sample, more than 75% of them only once. Jointly, the top ten make up more than 4% of the sample.

Taken from cysteine to phenylalanine, the CDR3 has 15 residues. Only the CDR3 region is kept as DNA, spanning 45 bases read in frame from base 1. CDR1 and CDR2, per the germline V gene, are MNHEY and SVGAGI. Here V drops 7 bases and J drops 2 bases, and the junction holds 8 bases not matched to any gene. Material for sequencing was peripheral blood. This sequence was found in a woman aged 40-49 years with acute or convalescent COVID-19. This receptor chain uses TRBV6-5 and TRBJ2-1, with 7 bases in between that match TRBD2. The nucleotide sequence is TGTGCCAGCACCCGCCAGCGGGGCGCCTACAATGAGCAGTTCTTC. The resulting protein is CASTRQRGAYNEQFF.